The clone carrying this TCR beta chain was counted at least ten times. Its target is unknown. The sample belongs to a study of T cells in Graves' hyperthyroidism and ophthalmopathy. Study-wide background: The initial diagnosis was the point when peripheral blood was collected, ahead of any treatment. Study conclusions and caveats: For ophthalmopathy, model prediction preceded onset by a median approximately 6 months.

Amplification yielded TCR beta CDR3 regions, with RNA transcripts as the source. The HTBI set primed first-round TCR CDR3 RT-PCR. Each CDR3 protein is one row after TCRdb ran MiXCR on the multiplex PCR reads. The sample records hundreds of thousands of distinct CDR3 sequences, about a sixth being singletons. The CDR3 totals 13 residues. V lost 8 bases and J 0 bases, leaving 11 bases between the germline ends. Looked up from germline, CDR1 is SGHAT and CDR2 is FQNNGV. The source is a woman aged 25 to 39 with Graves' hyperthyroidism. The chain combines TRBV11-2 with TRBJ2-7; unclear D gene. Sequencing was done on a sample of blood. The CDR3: CASLAVSSYEQYF. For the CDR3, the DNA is TGTGCCAGCTTGGCAGTGAGCTCCTACGAGCAGTACTTC.